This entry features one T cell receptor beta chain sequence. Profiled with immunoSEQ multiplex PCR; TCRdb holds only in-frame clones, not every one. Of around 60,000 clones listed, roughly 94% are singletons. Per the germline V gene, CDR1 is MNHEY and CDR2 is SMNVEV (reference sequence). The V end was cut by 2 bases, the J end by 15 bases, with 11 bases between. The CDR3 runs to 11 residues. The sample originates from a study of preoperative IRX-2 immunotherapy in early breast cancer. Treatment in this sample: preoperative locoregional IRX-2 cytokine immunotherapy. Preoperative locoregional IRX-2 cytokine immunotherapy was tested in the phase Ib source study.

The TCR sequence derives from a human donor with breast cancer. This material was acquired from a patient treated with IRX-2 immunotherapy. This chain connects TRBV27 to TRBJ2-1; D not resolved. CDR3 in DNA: TGTGCCAGCAGTTTAGGATGGTTAGTGTTCTTC. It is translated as CASSLGWLVFF.